This T cell receptor (beta chain) was captured by sequencing in a study of blood T cell repertoires in COVID-19. In the study overall: The study drew acute and convalescent COVID-19 samples from the United States, Italy and Spain.

Individuals aged 18 to 89 years were recruited from roughly 23 US areas. Clinical history as reported by participants underpinned cohort assignment. The authors' processing: From reference gene primer amplification, estimates of nucleated cell counts were derived. Sequencing used immunoSEQ multiplex PCR; TCRdb keeps in-frame clones, though not all of them. V, J and clone size were drawn from that table, and D and trimming were deduced from the DNA. The table includes around 250,000 clones, 70% to 90% detected once. CDR1 is LNHNV and CDR2 is YYDKDF in the germline V gene (reference sequence). Trimming took 3 bases from V and 7 from J; bases not matched to a gene: 13. The CDR3 totals 16 residues.

Input material: PBMCs or T cells enriched from blood (not recorded which). This TCR derives from a woman aged 50 to 65 who had recovered from COVID-19. The V call is TRBV15, the J call TRBJ2-7, with TRBD1 identical over 9 bases. The CDR3 region is CATSREEGQGIIEQYF. Here the CDR3 DNA reads TGTGCCACCAGCAGGGAAGAGGGACAGGGAATTATAGAGCAGTACTTC.